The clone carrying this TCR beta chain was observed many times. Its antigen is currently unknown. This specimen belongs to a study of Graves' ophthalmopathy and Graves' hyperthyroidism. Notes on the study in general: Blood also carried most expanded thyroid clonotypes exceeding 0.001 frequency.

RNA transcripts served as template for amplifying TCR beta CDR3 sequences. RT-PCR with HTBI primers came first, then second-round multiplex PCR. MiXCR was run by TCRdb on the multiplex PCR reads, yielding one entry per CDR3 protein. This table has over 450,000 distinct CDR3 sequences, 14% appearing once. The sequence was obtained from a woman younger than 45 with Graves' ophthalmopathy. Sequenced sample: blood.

The CDR3 nucleotides are TGTGCCAGCACCCATAGCGGTAACTACGAGCAGTACTTC. Translated, it gives CASTHSGNYEQYF. This sequence joins TRBV28 and TRBJ2-7, with D maybe TRBD2 (6 bases). Trimming removed 7 bases at V and 3 bases at J, with 13 bases between. Germline assignment: CDR1 MDHEN and CDR2 SYDVKM. The CDR3 consists of 13 residues.